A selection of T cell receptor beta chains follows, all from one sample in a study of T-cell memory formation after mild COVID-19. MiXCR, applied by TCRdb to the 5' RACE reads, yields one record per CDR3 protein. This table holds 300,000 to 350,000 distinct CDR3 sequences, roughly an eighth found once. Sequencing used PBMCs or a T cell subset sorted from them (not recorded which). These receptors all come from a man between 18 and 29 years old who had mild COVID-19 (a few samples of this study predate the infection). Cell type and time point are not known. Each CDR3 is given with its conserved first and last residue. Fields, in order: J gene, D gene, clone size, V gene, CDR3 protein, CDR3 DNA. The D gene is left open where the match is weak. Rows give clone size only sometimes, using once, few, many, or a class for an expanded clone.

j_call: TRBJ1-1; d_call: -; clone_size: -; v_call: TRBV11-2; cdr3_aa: CASSPRNRNEAFF; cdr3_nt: TGTGCCAGCAGCCCACGCAACAGGAACGAAGCTTTCTTT
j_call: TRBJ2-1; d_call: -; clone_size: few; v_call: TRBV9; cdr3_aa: CASSVDRAGDNEQFF; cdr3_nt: TGTGCCAGCAGCGTAGACAGGGCGGGGGACAATGAGCAGTTCTTC
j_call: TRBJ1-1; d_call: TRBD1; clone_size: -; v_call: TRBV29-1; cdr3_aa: CSVGLWGGQGGTEAFF; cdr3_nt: TGCAGCGTTGGCCTGTGGGGGGGACAGGGCGGAACTGAAGCTTTCTTT
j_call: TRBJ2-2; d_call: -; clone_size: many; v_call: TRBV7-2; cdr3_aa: CASSLQGSGELFF; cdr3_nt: TGCGCCAGCAGCTTACAGGGTTCCGGGGAGCTGTTTTTT
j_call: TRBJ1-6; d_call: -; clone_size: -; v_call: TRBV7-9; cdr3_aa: CASSSGWYNSPLHF; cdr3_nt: TGTGCCAGCAGCTCGGGGTGGTATAATTCACCCCTCCACTTT
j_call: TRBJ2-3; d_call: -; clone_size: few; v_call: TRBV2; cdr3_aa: CAKQAPRGRDTQYF; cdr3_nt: TGTGCCAAACAGGCACCACGGGGGAGGGATACGCAGTATTTT
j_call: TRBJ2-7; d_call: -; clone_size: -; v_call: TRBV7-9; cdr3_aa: CASSLGVADYEQYF; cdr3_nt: TGTGCCAGCAGCTTAGGGGTAGCGGACTACGAGCAGTACTTC
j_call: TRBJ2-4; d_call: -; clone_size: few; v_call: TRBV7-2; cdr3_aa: CASSLDGGNIQYF; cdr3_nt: TGTGCCAGCAGCTTAGATGGGGGTAACATTCAGTACTTC
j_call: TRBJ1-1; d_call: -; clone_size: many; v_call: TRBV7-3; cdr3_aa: CASSLYEGTEAFF; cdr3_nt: TGTGCCAGCAGCTTATATGAGGGGACTGAAGCTTTCTTT
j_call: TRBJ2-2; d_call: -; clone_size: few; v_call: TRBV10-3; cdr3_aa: CAIGPPLNTGELFF; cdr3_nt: TGTGCCATCGGCCCCCCGTTAAACACCGGGGAGCTGTTTTTT
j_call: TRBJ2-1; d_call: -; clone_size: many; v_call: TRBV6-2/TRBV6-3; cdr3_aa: CASSPSNEQFF; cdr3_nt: TGTGCCAGCAGTCCCTCCAATGAGCAGTTCTTC
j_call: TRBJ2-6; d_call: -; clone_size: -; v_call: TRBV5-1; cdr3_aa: CASSPKEGNRVGANVLTF; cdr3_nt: TGCGCCAGCAGCCCCAAGGAGGGAAATCGGGTGGGGGCCAACGTCCTGACTTTC
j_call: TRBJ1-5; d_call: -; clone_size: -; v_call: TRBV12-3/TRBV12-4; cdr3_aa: CASSFSGENQPQHF; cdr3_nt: TGTGCCAGCAGTTTTTCTGGGGAAAATCAGCCCCAGCATTTT
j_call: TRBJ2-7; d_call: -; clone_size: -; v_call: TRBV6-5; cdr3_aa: CASRTYYEQYF; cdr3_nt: TGTGCCAGCAGGACCTACTACGAGCAGTACTTC
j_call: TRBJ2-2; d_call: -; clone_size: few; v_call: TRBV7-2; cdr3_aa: CASSLGGETANTGELFF; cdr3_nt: TGTGCCAGCAGCTTAGGGGGGGAAACAGCGAACACCGGGGAGCTGTTTTTT
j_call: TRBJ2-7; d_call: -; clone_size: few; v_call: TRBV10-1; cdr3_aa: CASSESVRRSGEQYF; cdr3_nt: TGCGCCAGCAGTGAGTCTGTCCGCCGGTCTGGCGAGCAGTACTTC
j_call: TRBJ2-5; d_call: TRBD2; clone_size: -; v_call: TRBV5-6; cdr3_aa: CASSMLTSREETQYF; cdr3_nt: TGTGCCAGCAGCATGTTGACTAGCAGGGAAGAGACCCAGTACTTC
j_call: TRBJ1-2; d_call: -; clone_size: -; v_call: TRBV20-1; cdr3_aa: CSARDWGQGIDGYTF; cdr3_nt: TGCAGTGCTAGAGATTGGGGGCAGGGGATTGATGGCTACACCTTC
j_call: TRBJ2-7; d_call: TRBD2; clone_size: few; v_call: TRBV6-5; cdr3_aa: CASSPSGGSSYEQYF; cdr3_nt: TGTGCCAGCAGTCCTAGCGGGGGGAGCTCCTACGAGCAGTACTTC
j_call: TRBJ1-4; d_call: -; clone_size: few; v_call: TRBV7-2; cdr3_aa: CASSPRGGARSEKLFF; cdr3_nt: TGTGCCAGCAGCCCCCGCGGGGGGGCAAGGAGTGAAAAACTGTTTTTT
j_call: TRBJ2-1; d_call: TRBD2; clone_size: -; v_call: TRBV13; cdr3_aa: CASSLGPSGGPGNEQFF; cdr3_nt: TGTGCCAGCAGCTTAGGTCCCTCGGGGGGGCCTGGGAATGAGCAGTTCTTC
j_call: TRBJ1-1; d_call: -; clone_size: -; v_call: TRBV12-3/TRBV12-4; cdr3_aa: CASTKTGRNTEAFF; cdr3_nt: TGTGCCAGCACCAAGACAGGAAGGAACACTGAAGCTTTCTTT
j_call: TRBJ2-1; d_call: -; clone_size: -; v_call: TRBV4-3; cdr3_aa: CASSQASWSAGYNEQFF; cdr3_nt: TGCGCCAGCAGCCAAGCCTCGTGGAGCGCAGGGTACAATGAGCAGTTCTTC
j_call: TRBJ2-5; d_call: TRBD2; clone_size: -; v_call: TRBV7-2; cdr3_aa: CASGEGRGETQYF; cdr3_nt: TGTGCCAGCGGGGAAGGGAGGGGCGAGACCCAGTACTTC
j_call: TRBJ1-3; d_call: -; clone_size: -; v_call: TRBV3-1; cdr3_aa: CASSQSETGNTIYF; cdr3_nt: TGTGCCAGCAGCCAATCCGAAACCGGAAACACCATATATTTT
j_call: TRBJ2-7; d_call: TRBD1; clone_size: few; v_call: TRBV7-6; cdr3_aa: CASSPTGTGIVGQYF; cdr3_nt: TGTGCCAGCAGCCCGACCGGGACAGGGATCGTTGGGCAGTACTTC
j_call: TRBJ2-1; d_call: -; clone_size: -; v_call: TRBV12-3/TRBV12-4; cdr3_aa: CASRRSADGRDEQFF; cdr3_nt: TGTGCCAGCAGAAGAAGCGCCGACGGTAGAGATGAGCAGTTCTTC
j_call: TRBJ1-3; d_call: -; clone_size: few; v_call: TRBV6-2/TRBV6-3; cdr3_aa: CASRRTGNENTIYF; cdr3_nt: TGTGCCAGCAGAAGGACGGGGAACGAGAACACCATATATTTT
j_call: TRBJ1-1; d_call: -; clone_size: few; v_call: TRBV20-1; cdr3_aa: CSARFPDYGNTEAFF; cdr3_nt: TGCAGTGCTAGATTTCCGGACTATGGCAACACTGAAGCTTTCTTT
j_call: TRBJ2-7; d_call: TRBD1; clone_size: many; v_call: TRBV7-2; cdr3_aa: CASSSGQGASEQYF; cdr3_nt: TGTGCCAGCAGCTCGGGACAGGGGGCGTCTGAGCAGTACTTC
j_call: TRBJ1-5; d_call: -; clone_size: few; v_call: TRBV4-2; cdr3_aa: CASSQDKGSWQPQHF; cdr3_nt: TGTGCCAGCAGCCAAGATAAAGGGAGCTGGCAGCCCCAGCATTTT
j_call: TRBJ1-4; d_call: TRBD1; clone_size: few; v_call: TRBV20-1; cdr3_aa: CSAGGRRQGSEKLFF; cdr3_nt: TGCAGTGCTGGAGGACGCCGACAGGGTTCCGAAAAACTGTTTTTT
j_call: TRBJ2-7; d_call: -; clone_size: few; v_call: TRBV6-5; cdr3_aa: CASSSYRAYEQYF; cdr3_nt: TGTGCCAGCAGTTCATACAGGGCCTACGAGCAGTACTTC
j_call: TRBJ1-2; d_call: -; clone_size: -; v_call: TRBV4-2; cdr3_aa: CASSRKDGNYGYTF; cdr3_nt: TGTGCCAGCAGCCGGAAGGACGGCAACTATGGCTACACCTTC
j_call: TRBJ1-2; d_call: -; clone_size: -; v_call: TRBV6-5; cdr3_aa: CASRPGSGLYGYTF; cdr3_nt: TGTGCCAGCAGGCCAGGTTCGGGACTCTATGGCTACACCTTC
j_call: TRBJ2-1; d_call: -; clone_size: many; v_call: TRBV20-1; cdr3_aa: CSARDGAGLEQFF; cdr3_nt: TGCAGTGCTAGAGATGGGGCAGGGCTTGAGCAGTTCTTC
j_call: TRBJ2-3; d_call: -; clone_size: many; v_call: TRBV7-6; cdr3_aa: CASSFQVVTDTQYF; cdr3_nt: TGTGCCAGCAGCTTTCAGGTTGTCACAGATACGCAGTATTTT
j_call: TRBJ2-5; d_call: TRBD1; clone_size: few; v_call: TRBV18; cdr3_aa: CASSPIGQDQETQYF; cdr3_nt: TGTGCCAGCTCACCTATTGGACAGGACCAAGAGACCCAGTACTTC
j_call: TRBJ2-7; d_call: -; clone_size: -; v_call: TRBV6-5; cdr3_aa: CASSPTFRGRPLEQYF; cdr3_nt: TGTGCCAGCAGCCCCACTTTCCGGGGCCGCCCCCTCGAGCAGTACTTC
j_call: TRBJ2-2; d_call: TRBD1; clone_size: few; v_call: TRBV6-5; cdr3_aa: CASKGTANTGELFF; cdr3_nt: TGTGCCAGTAAAGGGACAGCGAACACCGGGGAGCTGTTTTTT
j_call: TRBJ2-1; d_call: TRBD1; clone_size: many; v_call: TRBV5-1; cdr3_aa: CASTYLTGGGHNEQFF; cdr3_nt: TGCGCCAGCACCTATTTAACAGGGGGCGGCCACAATGAGCAGTTCTTC
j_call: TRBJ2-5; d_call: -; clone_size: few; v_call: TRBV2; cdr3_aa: CASSEANEETQYF; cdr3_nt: TGTGCCAGCAGTGAAGCCAATGAAGAGACCCAGTACTTC
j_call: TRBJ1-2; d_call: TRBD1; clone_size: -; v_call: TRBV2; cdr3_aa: CASSLTGAAYGYTF; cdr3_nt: TGTGCCAGCAGCCTCACAGGGGCGGCCTATGGCTACACCTTC
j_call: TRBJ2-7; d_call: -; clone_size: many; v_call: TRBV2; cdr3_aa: CASRDPRFEQYF; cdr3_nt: TGTGCCAGCAGGGACCCCCGGTTCGAGCAGTACTTC
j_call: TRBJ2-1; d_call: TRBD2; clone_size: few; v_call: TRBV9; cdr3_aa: CASSVATSGNYNEQFF; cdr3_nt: TGTGCCAGCAGCGTCGCGACTAGCGGAAACTACAATGAGCAGTTCTTC